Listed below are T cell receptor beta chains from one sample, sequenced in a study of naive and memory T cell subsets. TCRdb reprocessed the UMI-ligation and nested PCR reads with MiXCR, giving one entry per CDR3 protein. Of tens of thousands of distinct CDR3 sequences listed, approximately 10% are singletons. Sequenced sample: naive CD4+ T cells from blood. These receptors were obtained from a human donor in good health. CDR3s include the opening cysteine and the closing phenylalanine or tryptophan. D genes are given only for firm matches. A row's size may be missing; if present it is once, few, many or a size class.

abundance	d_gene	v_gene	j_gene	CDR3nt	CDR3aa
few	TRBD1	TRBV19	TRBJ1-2	TGTGCCATCAGTAGTCCCGGGGACAGGGTGAATGGCTACACCTTC	CAISSPGDRVNGYTF
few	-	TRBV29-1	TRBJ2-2	TGCAGCGCCCGGAGTGGGATCGGGGAGCTGTTTTTT	CSARSGIGELFF
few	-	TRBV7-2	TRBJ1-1	TGTGCCAGCAGCCCCCGGGGGATTCACATGAACACTGAAGCTTTCTTT	CASSPRGIHMNTEAFF
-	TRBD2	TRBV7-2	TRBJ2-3	TGTGCCAGCAGCTTACGCCTAGGGACTAGCGGGGGGACAGATACGCAGTATTTT	CASSLRLGTSGGTDTQYF
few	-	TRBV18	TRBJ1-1	TGTGCCAGCTCACCAGGGGTCACTGAAGCTTTCTTT	CASSPGVTEAFF
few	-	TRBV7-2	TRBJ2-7	TGTGCCAGCAGCTTAGTGGGGGGCAGGAATTCCTACGAGCAGTACTTC	CASSLVGGRNSYEQYF
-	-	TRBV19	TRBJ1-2	TGTGCCAGCACCCCTCGGGCACGAACGAGAGGCTACACCTTC	CASTPRARTRGYTF
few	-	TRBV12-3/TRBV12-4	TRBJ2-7	TGTGCCAGCAGTTTCGTTCAGAGCTCCTACGAGCAGTACTTC	CASSFVQSSYEQYF
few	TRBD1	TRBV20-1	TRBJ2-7	TGCAGTGCTAGAAGTGACAGGGGGTACGAGCAGTACTTC	CSARSDRGYEQYF
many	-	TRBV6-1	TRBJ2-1	TGTGCCAGCAGCTTCCACAGGGATGAGCAGTTCTTC	CASSFHRDEQFF
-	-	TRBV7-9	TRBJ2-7	TGTGCCAGCAGCTTCGGCGGAGTGAGACGGGACGAGCAGTACTTC	CASSFGGVRRDEQYF
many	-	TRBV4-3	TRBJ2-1	TGCGCCAGCAGCCAAGCGGGGAGGGAGCAGTTCTTC	CASSQAGREQFF
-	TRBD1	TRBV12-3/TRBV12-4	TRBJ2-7	TGTGCCAGCAGTCAGGGACAGGGGAACTACGAGCAGTACTTC	CASSQGQGNYEQYF
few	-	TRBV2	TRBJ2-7	TGTGCCAGCAGCCTAAGACTGGTCTCCTACGAGCAGTACTTC	CASSLRLVSYEQYF
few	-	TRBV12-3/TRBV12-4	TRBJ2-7	TGTGCCAGCACTTCCGGTGTCTCGGGGAGACCCTACGAGCAGTACTTC	CASTSGVSGRPYEQYF
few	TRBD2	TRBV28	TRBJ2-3	TGTGCCAGCAGTTTATGGGGACTAGCGGGGGGACGCACAGATACGCAGTATTTT	CASSLWGLAGGRTDTQYF
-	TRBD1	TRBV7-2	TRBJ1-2	TGTGCCAGCAGCTCACCCCTTAGGACAGGGGGCGCGGGTGGCTACACCTTC	CASSSPLRTGGAGGYTF
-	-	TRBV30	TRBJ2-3	TGTGCCTGGAGTGTAAATCTAAGCGGAGGAGATACGCAGTATTTT	CAWSVNLSGGDTQYF
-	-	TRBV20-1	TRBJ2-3	TGCAGTGCTAGTGCCCTAAATACGCAGTATTTT	CSASALNTQYF
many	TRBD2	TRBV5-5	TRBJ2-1	TGTGCCAGCAGCTCGGGACTAGCGGGAGGCAATGAGCAGTTCTTC	CASSSGLAGGNEQFF
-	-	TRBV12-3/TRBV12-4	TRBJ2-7	TGTGCCAGCAGTTTAAAGGGCAGGGCAGGCTCCTACGAGCAGTACTTC	CASSLKGRAGSYEQYF
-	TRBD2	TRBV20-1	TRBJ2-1	TGCAGTGCCCGATGGGGAGGACTAGCGGGGGAGCAGTTCTTC	CSARWGGLAGEQFF
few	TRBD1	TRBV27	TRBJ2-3	TGTGCCAGCAGTTGGGACAGGAGCACAGATACGCAGTATTTT	CASSWDRSTDTQYF
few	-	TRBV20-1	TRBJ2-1	TGCAGTGCTAGAGACACCTACAATGAGCAGTTCTTC	CSARDTYNEQFF
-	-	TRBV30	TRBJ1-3	TGTGCCTGGAGTATAGGGGGAAGGAGAAACACCATATATTTT	CAWSIGGRRNTIYF
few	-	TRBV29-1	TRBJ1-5	TGCAGCGTGAAAGGGGCGTCGGATCAGCCCCAGCATTTT	CSVKGASDQPQHF
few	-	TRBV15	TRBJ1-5	TGTGCCACCAGCAGAGAATGGGCCGGATCTAAGGCTCAGCCCCAGCATTTT	CATSREWAGSKAQPQHF